This T cell receptor (beta chain) was identified during a study of identical twins. Trimming stripped 6 bases from V and 0 bases from J, with 17 bases between. CDR3 length: 16 amino acids. Germline assignment: CDR1 SEHNR and CDR2 FQNEAQ (reference sequence). TCRdb reprocessed the 5' RACE reads with MiXCR, giving one entry per CDR3 protein. The data hold 240,000 or so distinct CDR3 sequences, with approximately 7% observed a single time. These data are also associated with another study on yellow fever vaccine responses in identical twins. This second report adds: In identical twins, vaccine T cell responses appeared partly shared and partly individual.

This chain uses TRBV7-9 with TRBJ1-2, with D uncertain. Sequencing was done on a sample of memory (CD45RO+) T cells sorted from blood. The receptor was isolated from a woman between 18 and 29 years old in good health. The CDR3 sequence is CASSHTSPRPNYGYTF. In nucleotides, the CDR3 is TGTGCCAGCAGTCATACCTCGCCCAGGCCTAACTATGGCTACACCTTC.